This T cell receptor beta chain was sequenced in a study of cytomegalovirus exposure and HLA in healthy donors. This clone has a single count. The target antigen is unknown. Looked up from germline, CDR1 is LNHNV and CDR2 is YYDKDF (reference sequence). This CDR3 region has 14 residues. Trimming pared 3 bases from V and 4 bases from J, leaving 12 bases between. Regarding the study as a whole: Prior analysis indicated that the majority of TCR beta V segments exhibited productivity approximately 87% or approximately 30% of the time.

The PCR made use of 60 Vbeta and 13 Jbeta primers. TCRdb's copy holds only in-frame clones and misses some; the assay was immunoSEQ multiplex PCR. The repertoire holds over 110,000 clones, with 79% as singletons. The sequence was collected from a man between 18 and 29 years old in good health and CMV-seronegative. The sequencing input was PBMCs. This chain uses TRBV15 with TRBJ1-2; D possibly corresponds to TRBD1 (6 bases). The CDR3 here is CATSSPGQTYGYTF. The CDR3 bases are TGTGCCACCAGCAGCCCAGGACAGACCTATGGCTACACCTTC.